This T cell receptor beta chain appears in the sequencing data of a study of OX40 agonist ivuxolimab in advanced cancers. The overall study: Checkpoint inhibitors had been given previously to roughly 36% of patients.

If patients had autoimmune disease history or systemic immunosuppression, they were excluded. A remark on this clone: Antigen unknown.

Overall study results and limits: On average, a greater number of expanded clones characterised CD8+ T cells relative to CD4+. In the 0.1 to 3.0 mg/kg range, CD4+ and CD8+ blood T cells had expanded clonally by week 6.

Here immunoSEQ multiplex PCR was the method, and the copy in TCRdb shows in-frame clones only, minus some. The data contain some 59,000 clones, 91% of them singletons. The CDR3 totals 12 residues. Trimming took 5 bases from V and 8 from J, leaving 10 bases between them. Germline CDR1 reads LNHNV; CDR2 reads YYDKDF (reference sequence). The origin of this receptor is an adult with an advanced solid tumor such as melanoma, head and neck, liver or kidney cancer. The chain has TRBV15 and TRBJ2-1, with D unclear. The source material was CD4+ or CD8+ T cells sorted from blood, sampled in a trial of the OX40 agonist ivuxolimab. In nucleotides, the CDR3 is TGTGCCACCAGCCCCCTTTTCCATGAGCAGTTCTTC. The encoded protein is CATSPLFHEQFF.